The 23 T cell receptor beta chains below all came from one sample that was sequenced in a study of T cells after posttransplantation cyclophosphamide. Generated by immunoSEQ multiplex PCR, the TCRdb table keeps only in-frame clones and is missing some. The sample is made up of 25,000 to 30,000 clones, none counted only once. Specimen: PBMCs. These receptors originate from a man in his fifties in good health, CMV-negative, and a related stem cell transplant donor.

Many counts were recorded for this clone. Here the CDR3 DNA reads TGTGCCAGTAGCCCCTCTTCGGAAAAACTGTTTTTT. This sequence encodes CASSPSSEKLFF. The rearrangement uses TRBV19 and TRBJ1-4; no clear D gene. This CDR3 region has 12 residues. Per germline, CDR1 LNHDA and CDR2 SQIVND (reference sequence). V lost 6 bases and J 8 bases, leaving 10 bases between the germline ends.

This clone was detected many times. The chain employs TRBV25-1 and TRBJ2-1; D remains ambiguous. Between the trimmed V and J ends, which lost 7 bases and 8 bases, there was a span of 15 bases. From germline, CDR1 is MGHDK and CDR2 SYGVNS. This CDR3 region has 13 residues. CDR3 coding DNA: TGTGCCAGCACCTTAGAGCCTACCGATGAGCAGTTCTTC. It specifies CASTLEPTDEQFF.

This clone was recorded at least ten times. The rearrangement joins TRBV30 to TRBJ1-5; the D gene is possibly TRBD1 (5 bases). This CDR3 spans 13 amino acids. Germline V gene lookup returns CDR1 GTSNPN and CDR2 SVGIG (reference sequence). V was pared by 1 base and J by 5 bases, with 9 bases between. As DNA, the CDR3 is TGTGCCTGGAGTGGGGGGGGAGATCAGCCCCAGCATTTT. This sequence encodes CAWSGGGDQPQHF.

This clone was seen at least ten times. J is TRBJ2-2 and V is TRBV6-1; 7 bases agree with TRBD1. Germline V CDR1 and CDR2: MNHNS, SASEGT. CDR3 length: 16 amino acids. Trimming at V came to 1 base and at J to 5 bases, leaving 7 bases not matched to a gene. CDR3 amino acids: CASSEGPGQRTGELFF. The CDR3 DNA sequence: TGTGCCAGCAGTGAAGGACCGGGACAGAGGACCGGGGAGCTGTTTTTT.

This clone appeared many times. V is TRBV30 and J is TRBJ1-3, with D hard to call. With 1 base removed from V and 0 bases from J, the gap between germline ends came to 7 bases. CDR1 is GTSNPN and CDR2 is SVGIG in the germline V gene (reference sequence). CDR3 size: 14 residues. The CDR3 region is CAWSGGSSGNTIYF. The DNA of the CDR3 is TGTGCCTGGAGTGGCGGGAGCTCTGGAAACACCATATATTTT.

This clone has a count of ten or more. This sequence joins TRBV28 and TRBJ2-3, with 8 nucleotides matching TRBD2. V was pared by 7 bases and J by 0 bases, with 9 bases of the junction left unmatched. This CDR3 spans 16 amino acids. CDR1 is MDHEN and CDR2 is SYDVKM in the germline V gene. For the CDR3, the DNA is TGTGCCAGCATCCTGGGAGCTAGCGGGAGCACAGATACGCAGTATTTT. This encodes CASILGASGSTDTQYF.

This clone was seen a few times. The V call is TRBV9, the J call TRBJ2-1, with a possible D match to TRBD1 (6 bases). Per the germline V gene, CDR1 is SGDLS and CDR2 is YYNGEE. The length of the CDR3 is 16 residues. Trimming left V 3 bases short and J 0 bases short, with 13 bases between. CDR3 residues: CASSATGTSSYNEQFF. CDR3 nucleotide sequence: TGTGCCAGCAGCGCGACAGGTACGAGCTCCTACAATGAGCAGTTCTTC.

This clone was observed many times. The gene calls are TRBV6-4 and TRBJ1-1; tentative D call: TRBD1 (5 bases). V dropped 4 bases and J dropped 2 bases, with 8 bases sitting between them. This CDR3 contains 13 residues. Germline V gene sequence: CDR1 MRHNA, CDR2 SNTAGT. The CDR3: CASSADRNTEAFF. CDR3 nucleotide sequence: TGTGCCAGCAGTGCCGACAGAAACACTGAAGCTTTCTTT.

The chain combines TRBV9 with TRBJ2-3; D possibly corresponds to TRBD2 (5 bases). The ends were cut back, 0 bases at V and 0 bases at J, with 11 bases in the middle. CDR3 length equals 16 residues. Germline V gene data show CDR1 as SGDLS and CDR2 as YYNGEE. The CDR3 loop reads CASSVGRQASTDTQYF. The CDR3 DNA is TGTGCCAGCAGCGTAGGGAGGCAGGCTAGCACAGATACGCAGTATTTT.

This clone was counted many times. The chain employs TRBV10-3 and TRBJ2-6, with 10 bases identical to TRBD1. Germline V gives CDR1 ENHRY, CDR2 SYGVKD. V shed 2 bases and J 4 bases; nucleotides not matched to a gene: 5. There are 17 residues in the CDR3. The CDR3 DNA reads as TGTGCCATCAGTGAGGGGACAGGGGAGATGGGGGCCAACGTCCTGACTTTC. This sequence encodes CAISEGTGEMGANVLTF.

This clone was recorded many times. The V gene is TRBV7-3, the J gene TRBJ2-3, with D maybe TRBD2 (6 bases). Trimming removed 5 bases from V and 6 bases from J, with 12 bases in between. The CDR3 is 13 residues long. Germline V gene sequence: CDR1 SGHTA, CDR2 FQGTGA. CDR3 amino acids: CASSPVGGDTQYF. The DNA for the CDR3 is TGTGCCAGCAGCCCAGTGGGAGGTGATACGCAGTATTTT.

This clone was detected ten times or more. The chain recombines TRBV10-2 with TRBJ2-3; D remains unclear. The CDR3 is 15 amino acids. Trimming removed 7 bases at V and 2 bases at J, with 16 bases between. Germline V CDR1 and CDR2: WSHSY, SAAADI. The CDR3 here is CASTPMIASTDTQYF. The DNA for the CDR3 is TGCGCCAGCACCCCGATGATAGCATCCACAGATACGCAGTATTTT.

This clone was observed at least ten times. The gene calls are TRBV29-1 and TRBJ2-3, with 7 nucleotides matching TRBD1. Germline CDR1 and CDR2: SQVTM and ANQGSEA. V shed 2 bases, J shed 1 base, and the junction held 0 bases outside the gene matches. The CDR3 loop spans 13 amino acids. CDR3 bases: TGCAGCGTTGAAACAGGGGGCACAGATACGCAGTATTTT. Its translation: CSVETGGTDTQYF.

This clone appeared many times. Here the CDR3 reads CASNKEGRELFF. In DNA, the CDR3 is TGTGCCAGCAATAAAGAGGGCCGGGAGCTGTTTTTT. The chain employs TRBV2 and TRBJ2-2; D is possibly TRBD2 (5 bases). V lost 7 bases and J lost 9, with 12 bases in between. CDR1 and CDR2 from the germline V gene are SNHLY and FYNNEI. The CDR3 runs to 12 residues.

This clone ranks as medium-sized. The rearrangement joins TRBV19 to TRBJ1-5; D is unresolved. The CDR3 extends over 12 amino acids. CDR1 and CDR2 from the germline V gene are LNHDA and SQIVND (reference sequence). Here the CDR3 reads CALQRGNQPQHF. The CDR3 DNA reads as TGTGCACTGCAACGAGGCAATCAGCCCCAGCATTTT.

This clone was seen many times. This sequence joins TRBV10-3 and TRBJ2-2; the D gene is possibly TRBD1 (6 bases). Germline CDR1 is ENHRY and CDR2 is SYGVKD. The CDR3 contains 14 residues. Trimming left V 6 bases short and J 6 bases short, with 14 bases between. CDR3 amino acids: CAIRGDMGSGELFF. In DNA, the CDR3 is TGTGCCATCAGGGGGGACATGGGGTCCGGGGAGCTGTTTTTT.

This clone was seen repeatedly, ten times or more. The V and J genes are TRBV19 and TRBJ1-2; no clear D. Germline V gene data show CDR1 as LNHDA and CDR2 as SQIVND (reference sequence). V gave up 6 bases and J gave up 8 bases, with 16 bases separating them. CDR3 size: 13 residues. The chain's CDR3 is CASSIWSGQGYTF. DNA of the CDR3: TGTGCCAGTAGCATATGGTCGGGTCAGGGCTACACCTTC.

This clone was counted at least ten times. The gene calls are TRBV7-3 and TRBJ1-1, with D maybe TRBD1 (6 bases). V was cut by 4 bases and J by 4 bases, with 19 bases left in between. This CDR3 is 16 amino acids long. CDR1 is SGHTA and CDR2 is FQGTGA in the germline V gene. CDR3 DNA sequence: TGTGCCAGCAGCTCTCGGGCAGGGGCTCTGGGCACTGAAGCTTTCTTT. This gives the protein CASSSRAGALGTEAFF. Drawing the rest from reference TRBV7-3 and TRBJ1-1, the complete variable domain is GAGVSQTPSNKVTEKGKYVELRCDPISGHTALYWYRQSLGQGPEFLIYFQGTGAADDSGLPNDRFFAVRPEGSVSTLKIQRTERGDSAVYLCASSSRAGALGTEAFFGQGTRLTVV.

This clone was detected ten times or more. The CDR3 loop is CACMGGAYNEQFF. CDR3 nucleotide sequence: TGCGCCTGCATGGGCGGGGCCTACAATGAGCAGTTCTTC. The chain is built from TRBV5-1 and TRBJ2-1, with D possibly matching TRBD2 (6 bases). Trimming took off 10 bases at V and 2 bases at J, with 13 bases between the two ends. Germline CDR1 SGHRS, CDR2 YFSETQ. The CDR3 length is 13 residues.

This clone was observed at least ten times. The rearrangement uses TRBV18 and TRBJ1-2, with 10 bases aligning to TRBD1. The CDR3 runs to 13 residues. Unmatched junction bases numbered 6, after V lost 6 bases and J lost 8 bases. Germline CDR1 KGHSH, CDR2 LQKENI. In DNA, the CDR3 is TGTGCCAGCTCTGACAGGGGGCTTGGGGGCTACACCTTC. This encodes CASSDRGLGGYTF. The complete variable domain, with remaining parts taken from reference TRBV18 and TRBJ1-2, reads NAGVMQNPRHLVRRRGQEARLRCSPMKGHSHVYWYRQLPEEGLKFMVYLQKENIIDESGMPKERFSAEFPKEGPSILRIQQVVRGDSAAYFCASSDRGLGGYTFGSGTRLTVV.

The chain couples TRBV4-1 to TRBJ2-5; 15 bases are shared with TRBD2. Near its end, the DNA agrees better with TRBJ2-7, so the J call may be wrong. The CDR3 length is 19 residues. Germline V CDR1 and CDR2: MGHRA, YSYEKL. The CDR3 bases are TGCGCCAGCAGCCAGGGGACTAGCGGGGGGTCCACGACCTCCTACGAGCAGTACTTC. The encoded protein is CASSQGTSGGSTTSYEQYF.

This clone was found many times. The chain couples TRBV30 to TRBJ1-2; the match to TRBD1 covers 8 bases. The ends lost 0 bases at V and 9 bases at J; junction bases unmatched: 6. The CDR3 loop spans 13 amino acids. The V gene's germline CDR1 is GTSNPN and CDR2 SVGIG (reference sequence). Here the CDR3 DNA reads TGTGCCTGGAGTGTATCGGACAGGGCTAGCTACACCTTC. This translates into CAWSVSDRASYTF.

This clone was counted at least ten times. CDR3 nucleotide sequence: TGTGCCATCACCCAGTCGGGAGCCTCGGGAGAGCAGTACTTC. As protein: CAITQSGASGEQYF. The chain recombines TRBV10-3 with TRBJ2-7; a weak D match, TRBD2 (6 bases). V was shortened by 7 bases and J by 7 bases, with 20 bases between the two germline ends. Germline lookup yields CDR1 ENHRY and CDR2 SYGVKD. The CDR3 is made up of 14 amino acids.